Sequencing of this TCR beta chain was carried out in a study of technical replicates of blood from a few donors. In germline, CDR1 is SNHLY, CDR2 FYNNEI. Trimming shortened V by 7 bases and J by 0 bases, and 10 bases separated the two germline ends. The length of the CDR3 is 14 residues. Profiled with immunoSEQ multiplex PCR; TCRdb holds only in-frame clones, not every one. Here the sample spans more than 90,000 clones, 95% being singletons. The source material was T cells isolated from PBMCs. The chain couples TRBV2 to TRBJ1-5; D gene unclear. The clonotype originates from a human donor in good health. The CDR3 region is CASKGDYSNQPQHF. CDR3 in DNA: TGTGCCAGCAAGGGAGATTATAGCAATCAGCCCCAGCATTTT.